This T cell receptor beta chain was observed in a study of blood T cell repertoires in COVID-19 (dated by TCRdb to between 2020 and 2021). Regarding the study in general: Samples from collaborators originated in the United States, Italy and Spain and spanned both the acute and convalescent phases of COVID-19. A de-identified subject ID, COVID-19 status, age in years and sex were almost always included in the sample metadata. The repertoires were made available in a free public database intended to serve as a resource for research on the immune response to SARS-CoV-2. The material from the prospective study consisted of cDNA or gDNA derived from T cells, B-cell-depleted T cells, or PBMCs. Subjects who had been exposed to COVID-19, were actively infected with it, or had recovered from it provided the deeply sampled blood TCRbeta repertoires that made up the dataset. The samples were drawn from two sources: the first 160 participants of the ongoing ImmuneRACE study, and fewer than 1,500 subjects contributed by 6 global collaborators. HLA class I and class II types, where available, came from metadata supplied by the sample provider rather than from assay-based typing. The study at large found these results: The quantity of clinical and demographic metadata differed by source and by participant and was supplied without curation.

The junction shows trimming of 6 bases on V and 1 base on J, plus 13 bases between the germline ends. As encoded in the germline V gene, CDR1 is MDHEN while CDR2 is SYDVKM. Its CDR3 holds 14 amino acids, cysteine through phenylalanine. Only the CDR3 DNA is retained, 42 bases long and in frame from the first base. TCRbeta CDR3 regions were amplified from genomic DNA using the immunoSEQ Assay, a bias-controlled multiplex PCR. The source study handled its data this way. Within the assay, amplification of reference gene primers was used to estimate how many nucleated cells each sample contained. To quantify the absolute abundance of each unique TCRbeta CDR3 rearrangement, sequence reads were collapsed and filtered. For each sample, productive Simpson clonality was calculated as the square root of Simpson's diversity index across productive rearrangements. This immuneACCESS table, as held by TCRdb, lists in-frame sequences with V and J called but not all clones. Of the missing ones, under half trace to an unresolved V gene in checked studies; the others have no known cause. V and J calls and clone size are those listed in that table; D and trimming were worked out from the DNA. The sample profile shows around 37,000 clones; roughly 90% of them were found once. 2% to 2.5% of the sample comes from the top ten.

Whole blood was collected in K2EDTA tubes by collaborating institutions according to the institutions' own protocols. For TCRbeta analysis, collaborators shipped samples as frozen whole blood, isolated PBMCs, or DNA extracted from either of those sample types. This clone is medium-sized (0.01 to 0.1%). Its specific antigen is unknown. There are no base qualities to consult, and no much larger clone falls within one base. The TCR originated in a human donor in a cohort sampled during active COVID-19. The chain is encoded by TRBV28 joined to TRBJ2-7, with the D segment identity uncertain. Input material: peripheral blood. The CDR3 amino acid sequence is: CASSRRSDSYEQYF. The DNA sequence is given as TGTGCCAGCAGCCGCAGGTCAGATTCCTACGAGCAGTACTTC.